The TCR beta chain under discussion was sequenced for a study of T cell responses to AZD1222 COVID-19 vaccine (dated by TCRdb to about 2021). Looking at the study overall: AZD1222 recipients whose second dose came at about 4 weeks and those whose second dose came at about 12 weeks were combined into one group, since spike-specific TCR depth and breadth did not differ between the two schedules. Trial participants were enrolled into age subgroups of 18-55, 56-69 and 70-plus years, which contained about 160, 30 and 59 TCR-sequenced participants, respectively. A total of 230 to 250 trial participants underwent TCR sequencing, of whom about 200 had received two doses of AZD1222 and about 26 had received two doses of the MenACWY control vaccine.

In the case of this clone: Its antigen target is currently unknown. The sample holds no much larger clone one base away, and base qualities are not on file.

In the paper's terms, the time point label means: baseline before first vaccination. Samples from vaccinated people were obtained from the UK trials COV001 and COV002, which included a single-blind randomized controlled phase 2/3 trial of AZD1222 (ChAdOx1 nCoV-19) in healthy adults. For TCRbeta chain sequencing, PBMC samples were collected from trial participants at day 0 and at day 28 after the second dose. The CDR3 has 15 amino acids, counting the end cysteine and phenylalanine. Only the CDR3 region is kept as DNA, spanning 45 bases read in frame from base 1. Relative to germline, V is 5 bases shorter and J is 2 bases shorter, with 16 bases between their ends. CDR1 and CDR2, looked up from the germline V gene, are SGHVS and FNYEAQ. The CDR3 regions of human TCRbeta chains were analyzed by immunosequencing. The paper's processing steps were these. TCRs in the repertoires were matched against a reference library of SARS-CoV-2-specific TCRs that had been generated with the MIRA antigen-specificity platform. Breadth was defined as the fraction of unique TCRs that were SARS-CoV-2-associated. Depth was defined as the fraction of total T cells that were SARS-CoV-2-associated. Using the MIRA data, each spike-specific TCR was mapped to the spike region that the TCR reacts to and placed in a CD4 or CD8 class. Log10-transformed breadth and depth values were compared by one-way ANOVA with Sidak's multiple comparisons tests. Imported from immuneACCESS, the table was reduced by TCRdb to in-frame sequences with V and J called. These copies leave out some clones; in studies compared against another copy, an unresolved V gene accounts for under half, and the cause of the remainder is not known. V, J and clone size were drawn from that table, and D and trimming were deduced from the DNA. The sample table lists around 160,000 clones, roughly 92% of them with a count of one. The ten top clones hold 0.64% of the sample.

Broad study findings and their caveats: Spike-specific TCR breadth and depth rose significantly after two AZD1222 doses compared with day 0 and with MenACWY recipients. The 56-69-year group was small, and its depth increase did not reach significance, likely because of low power. Because no day 14 peak-response samples were available, the repertoires could be characterized only after the peak T cell response. Participants were mostly white British and included more females than males, and it was suggested by the authors that clonal diversity may have been underestimated. Reportedly, almost half of the unique spike-specific TCRs recognized epitopes lying outside the regions that are mutated in the B.1.351 and B.1.1.7 variants. Conclusions about previously exposed vaccinees are limited because only a handful of AZD1222 recipients were SARS-CoV-2 seropositive at baseline. The vaccine-associated CD4 TCRs covered the entire spike protein, and the dominant responses fell in regions 160-218 and 743-854.

The sequence joins TRBV7-6 to TRBJ2-7, with a tentative D gene TRBD1 over 6 matching bases. Material: peripheral blood, obtained on day 0 of AZD1222 vaccination. This TCR derives from an adult in good health. This receptor has the CDR3 CASSPGVDGAYEQYF. The sequenced DNA: TGTGCCAGCAGCCCAGGGGTGGACGGAGCCTACGAGCAGTACTTC.